The 29 T cell receptor beta chains below were found in one sample sequenced in a study of beta chain features in type 1 diabetes (dated by TCRdb to the late 2010s). Libraries were prepared through the immunoSEQ multiplex PCR assay. The High Capacity cDNA Reverse Transcription Kit was used to reverse transcribe all of the isolated RNA, meaning that expressed TCRB transcripts were what got sequenced. Here the immuneACCESS table is served through TCRdb, limited to in-frame sequences with V and J called. Missing clones are a known gap in these copies; in checked studies unresolved V genes cover under half, and the rest lacks a known reason. The sample table contains about 370,000 clones; only one count was recorded for approximately 16% of them. The biggest ten clones account for under 0.02% of the sample. Sequencing used naive CD4+ T cells from blood. This specimen's cell subset or site label, per the study, means: true naive CD4+ T cells. All receptors derive from a young woman in good health.

This chain links TRBV7-2 with TRBJ2-4; D gene unclear. The V end lost 1 base, the J end lost 9 bases, and 10 bases lay between the germline ends. This CDR3 contains 13 residues. CDR1 SGHTA and CDR2 FQGNSA come from the germline V gene. CDR3 nucleotides: TGTGCCAGCAGCTTAGAGCTAGTGAGCATTCAGTACTTC. Encoded protein: CASSLELVSIQYF.

The chain employs TRBV13 and TRBJ2-3, with 7 bases that match TRBD2. V shed 5 bases, J shed 4 bases, and the junction held 12 bases outside the gene matches. The CDR3 is 16 residues long. Germline CDR1 is PRHDT and CDR2 is FYEKMQ (reference sequence). The DNA for the CDR3 is TGTGCCAGCAGCGCCCAGCCTGGCGGGAGCCCAGATACGCAGTATTTT. This codes for CASSAQPGGSPDTQYF.

This clone was seen a handful of times. The sample carries other DNA sequences with the same CDR3. The chain joins TRBV7-2 to TRBJ2-7; tentatively, D is TRBD1 (6 bases). The length of the CDR3 is 13 residues. Trimming pared 4 bases from V and 1 base from J, leaving 8 bases between. CDR1 SGHTA and CDR2 FQGNSA come from the germline V gene. CDR3: CASSSRGSYEQYF. CDR3 bases: TGTGCCAGCAGCTCAAGGGGGTCCTACGAGCAGTACTTC.

This clone was seen more than once but under ten times. This chain links TRBV10-3 with TRBJ2-1; the match to TRBD1 covers 9 bases. The V segment lost 6 bases and the J segment 6 bases; nucleotides outside the gene matches: 6. The CDR3 consists of 14 residues. The germline gives CDR1 ENHRY, CDR2 SYGVKD. This chain's CDR3 is CAIRMTGGINEQFF. The CDR3 DNA reads TGTGCCATCAGAATGACAGGGGGAATCAATGAGCAGTTCTTC.

This clone came up a few times. The genes are TRBV29-1 and TRBJ2-1; TRBD2 matches 8 bases. The CDR3 loop spans 14 amino acids. V shed 6 bases, J shed 2 bases, and the junction held 6 bases outside the gene matches. CDR1 is SQVTM, CDR2 ANQGSEA, per germline. CDR3 protein: CSVQRERTYNEQFF. CDR3 DNA sequence: TGCAGCGTCCAGCGGGAGAGGACCTACAATGAGCAGTTCTTC.

This clone was seen a few times. The chain joins TRBV29-1 to TRBJ1-1; D not resolved. The germline gives CDR1 SQVTM, CDR2 ANQGSEA. Trimming left V 7 bases short and J 4 bases short, with 16 bases between. The CDR3 has 13 residues. CDR3 residues: CSETGEWGTEAFF. CDR3 nucleotide sequence: TGCAGCGAGACCGGGGAGTGGGGCACTGAAGCTTTCTTT.

V is TRBV30 and J is TRBJ1-3; D gene unclear. The V end was cut by 4 bases, the J end by 1 base, with 8 bases between. CDR3 length: 13 amino acids. Per the germline V gene, CDR1 is GTSNPN and CDR2 is SVGIG (reference sequence). The CDR3 protein is CAWTTASGNTIYF. CDR3 coding DNA: TGTGCCTGGACTACAGCTTCTGGAAACACCATATATTTT.

This chain uses TRBV6-6 with TRBJ2-7; TRBD1 agrees at 9 bases. The CDR3 extends over 13 amino acids. The J segment lost 4 bases and the V segment lost 6 bases, leaving 4 bases of the junction unmatched. Per germline, CDR1 MNHNY and CDR2 SVGAGI (reference sequence). Here the CDR3 reads CASSRGQGYEQYF. CDR3 bases: TGTGCCAGCAGCCGAGGACAGGGGTACGAGCAGTACTTC.

A few counts support this clone. V usage is TRBV28 and J usage is TRBJ2-7; 12 bases agree with TRBD2. Germline lookup yields CDR1 MDHEN and CDR2 SYDVKM. The J segment lost 4 bases and the V segment lost 3 bases, leaving 4 bases of the junction unmatched. The CDR3 is 15 amino acids. The CDR3 reads CASSFSGLAGYEQYF. CDR3 nucleotides: TGTGCCAGCAGTTTCTCCGGACTAGCGGGGTACGAGCAGTACTTC.

This clone was observed a handful of times. The chain is built from TRBV14 and TRBJ2-2, with D tentatively TRBD1 (6 bases). V dropped 2 bases and J dropped 13 bases, with 14 bases sitting between them. CDR1 is SGHDN and CDR2 is FVKESK in the germline V gene. The CDR3 is 13 residues long. The CDR3 sequence is CASSQPGQGWLFF. For the CDR3, the DNA is TGTGCCAGCAGCCAACCCGGCCAGGGGTGGCTGTTTTTT.

This clone was seen a few times. The chain couples TRBV21-1 to TRBJ2-5; the table's D gene call, TRBD1, was not cross checked with the DNA. TRBV21-1 is described as a pseudogene. The CDR3 totals 14 residues. The CDR3 DNA reads as TGTGCCAGCAGCCCAAAGGACAGCGAGGAGACCCAGTACTTC. This codes for CASSPKDSEETQYF.

This clone was detected only a few times. The gene calls are TRBV29-1 and TRBJ2-5; no firm D call. In germline, CDR1 is SQVTM, CDR2 ANQGSEA. The CDR3 spans 12 residues. Between the trimmed V and J ends, which lost 4 bases and 4 bases, there was a span of 10 bases. The DNA of the CDR3 is TGCAGCGTTGTCCCTACGGGAGAGACCCAGTACTTC. Translated: CSVVPTGETQYF.

The DNA of the CDR3 is TGTGCCAGCAGCGTAGAGGTAGGGGCCAGCTCCTACAATGAGCAGTTCTTC. Its protein is CASSVEVGASSYNEQFF. The rearrangement links TRBV9 to TRBJ2-1, with a weak D call TRBD1 (5 bases). Per germline, CDR1 SGDLS and CDR2 YYNGEE. CDR3 size: 17 residues. Trimming stripped 0 bases from V and 0 bases from J, with 13 bases between.

Comments on this clone: At one end the junction does not follow the germline gene, possibly because of a read error. This rearrangement joins TRBV7-7 to TRBJ2-1; the match to TRBD1 covers 8 bases. The V gene's germline CDR1 is SSHAT and CDR2 FNYEAQ (reference sequence). This CDR3 is 13 amino acids long. In DNA form, the CDR3 reads TGTGCTAGCAGCACGGACAGGGTCAATGAGCAGTTCTTC. Encoded protein: CASSTDRVNEQFF. Drawing the rest from reference TRBV7-7 and TRBJ2-1, the complete variable domain is GAGVSQSPRYKVTKRGQDVTLRCDPISSHATLYWYQQALGQGPEFLTYFNYEAQPDKSGLPSDRFSAERPEGSISTLTIQRTEQRDSAMYRCASSTDRVNEQFFGPGTRLTVL.

A remark on this clone: Other nucleotide sequences from this sample produce the same CDR3. The J gene is TRBJ2-5, the V gene TRBV20-1; D is unresolved. Per the germline V gene, CDR1 is DFQATT and CDR2 is SNEGSKA (reference sequence). The CDR3 consists of 11 residues. Trimming left V 1 base short and J 2 bases short, with 2 bases between. CDR3 DNA sequence: TGCAGTGCTAGAGCTCAAGAGACCCAGTACTTC. Translating gives CSARAQETQYF.

V usage is TRBV6-1 and J usage is TRBJ1-1; 9 bases fit TRBD1. The CDR3 length is 14 residues. Germline loops: CDR1 MNHNS, CDR2 SASEGT. V was pared by 4 bases and J by 4 bases, with 4 bases of the junction left unmatched. CDR3 sequence (DNA): TGTGCCAGCAGTGGCACAGGGGGCATCACTGAAGCTTTCTTT. It codes for CASSGTGGITEAFF.

The CDR3 nucleotides read TGCGCCAGCAGCCCAGGGGACAATGAGCAGTTCTTC. It yields the protein CASSPGDNEQFF. The V gene is TRBV5-1, the J gene TRBJ2-1, with D possibly TRBD1 on 6 matching bases. The CDR3 runs 12 residues. V was pared by 4 bases and J by 5 bases, with 7 bases between. CDR1 SGHRS and CDR2 YFSETQ come from the germline V gene.

This clone has just one count. The J gene is TRBJ2-6, the V gene TRBV25-1; D uncertain. Germline V gene sequence: CDR1 MGHDK, CDR2 SYGVNS. CDR3 length: 15 amino acids. V lost 4 bases and J 0 bases, leaving 7 bases between the germline ends. The CDR3 here is CASSAPNSGANVLTF. The CDR3 nucleotides read TGTGCCAGCAGTGCCCCTAACTCTGGGGCCAACGTCCTGACTTTC. Combining the CDR3 with reference TRBV25-1 and TRBJ2-6 gives the whole variable domain EADIYQTPRYLVIGTGKKITLECSQTMGHDKMYWYQQDPGMELHLIHYSYGVNSTEKGDLSSESTVSRIRTEHFPLTLESARPSHTSQYLCASSAPNSGANVLTFGAGSRLTVL.

The chain joins TRBV27 to TRBJ2-1, with 7 positions matching TRBD1. Germline V gene lookup returns CDR1 MNHEY and CDR2 SMNVEV (reference sequence). Losses at the gene ends were 6 bases for V and 6 bases for J; bases not matched to a gene: 5. This CDR3 has 13 amino acids. This CDR3 reads CASSDRARNEQFF. The DNA for the CDR3 is TGTGCCAGCAGCGACAGGGCTCGCAATGAGCAGTTCTTC.

This clone was picked up a small number of times. The chain employs TRBV29-1 and TRBJ2-7; 13 nucleotides match TRBD2. The germline gives CDR1 SQVTM, CDR2 ANQGSEA. Trimming took 7 bases from V and 7 from J; bases not matched to a gene: 13. The length of the CDR3 is 15 residues. CDR3 region: CSGTSGRGGTREQYF. CDR3 DNA: TGCAGCGGGACTAGCGGGAGAGGCGGAACTCGGGAGCAGTACTTC.

This chain joins TRBV6-6 and TRBJ2-5; D may be TRBD1 (6 bases). This CDR3 region has 14 residues. Germline loops: CDR1 MNHNY, CDR2 SVGAGI (reference sequence). Deletions cut 5 bases from V and 5 bases from J, with 15 bases between. This CDR3 reads CASSDGGGLETQYF. In DNA, the CDR3 is TGTGCCAGCAGTGATGGTGGGGGCCTGGAGACCCAGTACTTC.

The chain has TRBV9 and TRBJ2-5; TRBD1 matches 7 bases. This CDR3 is built from 13 residues. J was trimmed by 4 bases and V by 5 bases; bases with no gene match: 5. Germline V gives CDR1 SGDLS, CDR2 YYNGEE. CDR3 in DNA: TGTGCCAGCAGTGGAAGGGGGCGAGAGACCCAGTACTTC. This gives the protein CASSGRGRETQYF.

The chain has TRBV30 and TRBJ2-7; 7 bases map to TRBD2. The CDR3 is 16 amino acids. Germline V gene sequence: CDR1 GTSNPN, CDR2 SVGIG (reference sequence). V gave up 4 bases and J gave up 2 bases; unmatched junction bases: 14. The chain's CDR3 is CAWTAAGGGRAYEQYF. CDR3 DNA sequence: TGTGCCTGGACAGCGGCTGGGGGGGGTCGGGCCTACGAGCAGTACTTC.

The rearrangement links TRBV27 to TRBJ2-3, with TRBD1 identical over 8 bases. V was pared by 2 bases and J by 6 bases, with 7 bases of the junction left unmatched. Germline CDR1 reads MNHEY; CDR2 reads SMNVEV (reference sequence). The CDR3 has 15 amino acids. CDR3 DNA sequence: TGTGCCAGCAGTTTACGGACAGGGACACGGGATACGCAGTATTTT. Encoded protein: CASSLRTGTRDTQYF.

This clone was picked up a small number of times. The chain couples TRBV19 to TRBJ2-1, with a weak D call TRBD1 (5 bases). The germline gives CDR1 LNHDA, CDR2 SQIVND (reference sequence). V was cut by 1 base and J by 2 bases, with 9 bases left in between. The CDR3 covers 15 residues. CDR3 loop: CASSIVGQPYNEQFF. CDR3 DNA sequence: TGTGCCAGTAGTATAGTAGGACAACCCTACAATGAGCAGTTCTTC.

The chain recombines TRBV9 with TRBJ1-2; 9 bases map to TRBD1. The germline gives CDR1 SGDLS, CDR2 YYNGEE. The CDR3 runs to 16 residues. Trimming cost V 3 bases and J 3 bases; bases outside gene matches: 9. This chain's CDR3 is CASSAAGTGKDYGYTF. The CDR3 DNA sequence: TGTGCCAGCAGCGCCGCCGGGACAGGGAAGGACTATGGCTACACCTTC.

The chain recombines TRBV28 with TRBJ1-2; TRBD1 might be the D (6 bases). The CDR3 runs to 14 residues. Trimming stripped 7 bases from V and 4 bases from J, with 16 bases between. Germline V CDR1 and CDR2: MDHEN, SYDVKM. The CDR3 sequence: CASTNRGQTYGYTF. The CDR3 coding sequence is TGTGCCAGCACTAACCGTGGACAGACCTATGGCTACACCTTC.

This chain connects TRBV9 to TRBJ2-7; TRBD2 matches at 10 bases. This CDR3 spans 16 amino acids. The V gene end was trimmed by 0 bases and the J gene end by 7 bases; junction bases not matched to a gene: 10. Germline lookup yields CDR1 SGDLS and CDR2 YYNGEE. The DNA of the CDR3 is TGTGCCAGCAGCGTAGTTCCCCTAGCGGGAGTTGGGGAGCAGTACTTC. Its protein product is CASSVVPLAGVGEQYF.

There are a few counts of this clone. This rearrangement joins TRBV13 to TRBJ2-3; 12 bases line up with TRBD2. Germline assignment: CDR1 PRHDT and CDR2 FYEKMQ (reference sequence). This CDR3 contains 16 residues. With V trimmed by 0 bases and J by 8 bases, 6 bases remained unmatched. CDR3 protein: CASSLGLAGGSATQYF. For the CDR3, the DNA is TGTGCCAGCAGCTTAGGCCTAGCGGGAGGGTCAGCTACGCAGTATTTT.